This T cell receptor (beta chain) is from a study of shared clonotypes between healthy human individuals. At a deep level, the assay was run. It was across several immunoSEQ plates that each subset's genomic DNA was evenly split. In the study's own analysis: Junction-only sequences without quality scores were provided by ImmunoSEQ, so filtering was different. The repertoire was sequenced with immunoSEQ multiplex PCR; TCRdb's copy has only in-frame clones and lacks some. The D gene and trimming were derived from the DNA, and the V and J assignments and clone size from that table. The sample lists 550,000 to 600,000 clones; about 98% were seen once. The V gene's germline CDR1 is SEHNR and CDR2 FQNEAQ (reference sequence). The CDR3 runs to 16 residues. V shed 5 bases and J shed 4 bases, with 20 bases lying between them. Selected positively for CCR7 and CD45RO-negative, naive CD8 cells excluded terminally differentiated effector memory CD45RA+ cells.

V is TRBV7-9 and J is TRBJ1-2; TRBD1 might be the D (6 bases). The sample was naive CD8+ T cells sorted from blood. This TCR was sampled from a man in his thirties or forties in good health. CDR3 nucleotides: TGTGCCAGCAGCATGGGGAGCCAGGGGCCATTCTATGGCTACACCTTC. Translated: CASSMGSQGPFYGYTF.